This TCR beta chain was sequenced in a study of response to subunit inactivated influenza vaccine. Points from the study as a whole: The authors put forward the suggestion that each seasonal influenza vaccination may bring in only a limited number of new T cells.

A single record per CDR3 protein comes from TCRdb applying MiXCR to the RT-PCR reads. Of fewer than 600,000 distinct CDR3 sequences listed, 7.2% were seen once; the top ten hold around 13%. This clonotype has more than one count but fewer than ten. What it recognizes is unknown. CDR3 size: 13 residues. Trimming left V 5 bases short and J 4 bases short, with 11 bases between. The germline V gene encodes CDR1 SGHTA and CDR2 FQGNSA. The source of this sequence is a man aged 45 to 75 who received an inactivated influenza vaccine. This specimen was PBMCs from blood, taken roughly 24 months after vaccination. This chain joins TRBV7-2 and TRBJ1-2, with D maybe TRBD1 (6 bases). The CDR3 DNA reads TGTGCCAGCAGCATTCCAGGGGTCTATGGCTACACCTTC. This encodes CASSIPGVYGYTF.